This T cell receptor beta chain is from a study of cytomegalovirus exposure and HLA in healthy donors. Findings of the study overall: A list of 150 or so TCR beta chains associated with cytomegalovirus was given. HLA allele associations emerged for around 15,000 TCR beta sequences in a later analysis, at 0.05 false discovery rate.

After removal of 0 bases from V and 7 bases from J, the junction contained 1 base not matched to a gene. The CDR3 runs to 14 residues. CDR1 and CDR2 from the germline V gene are MRHNA and SNTAGT. The PCR used 60 Vbeta and 13 Jbeta primers. Measured with immunoSEQ multiplex PCR; TCRdb has only the in-frame clones, and not every one. This sample has 150,000 to 200,000 clones, with less than 80% found just once. About this clone: Its antigen is still unknown.

Sequenced input: PBMCs. The chain links TRBV6-4 to TRBJ2-1; 9 positions match TRBD1. The sequence was collected from a man in his forties in good health and CMV-seronegative. Here the CDR3 reads CASSDSDRGNEQFF. As DNA, the CDR3 is TGTGCCAGCAGTGACTCGGACAGGGGTAATGAGCAGTTCTTC.